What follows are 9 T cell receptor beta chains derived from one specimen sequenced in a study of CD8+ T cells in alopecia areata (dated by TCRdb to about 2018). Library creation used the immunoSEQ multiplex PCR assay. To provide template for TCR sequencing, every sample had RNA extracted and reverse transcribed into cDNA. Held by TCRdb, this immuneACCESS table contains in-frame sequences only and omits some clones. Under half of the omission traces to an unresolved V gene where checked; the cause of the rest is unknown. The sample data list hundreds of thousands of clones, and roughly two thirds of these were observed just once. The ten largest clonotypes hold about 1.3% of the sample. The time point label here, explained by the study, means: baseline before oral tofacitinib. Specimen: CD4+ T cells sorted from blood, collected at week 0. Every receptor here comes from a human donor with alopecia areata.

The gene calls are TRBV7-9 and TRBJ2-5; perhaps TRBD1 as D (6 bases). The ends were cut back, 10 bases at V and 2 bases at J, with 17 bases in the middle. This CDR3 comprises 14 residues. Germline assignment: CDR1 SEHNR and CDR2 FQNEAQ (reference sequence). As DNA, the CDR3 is TGTGCCACCCTACAGGGATCTAGTCAAGAGACCCAGTACTTC. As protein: CATLQGSSQETQYF.

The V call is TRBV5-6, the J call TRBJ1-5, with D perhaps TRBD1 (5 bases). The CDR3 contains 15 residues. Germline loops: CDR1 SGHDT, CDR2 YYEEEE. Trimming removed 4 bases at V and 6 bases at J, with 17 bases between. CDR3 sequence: CASSTQGGGRQPQHF. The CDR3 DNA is TGTGCCAGCAGCACCCAGGGAGGAGGGCGTCAGCCCCAGCATTTT.

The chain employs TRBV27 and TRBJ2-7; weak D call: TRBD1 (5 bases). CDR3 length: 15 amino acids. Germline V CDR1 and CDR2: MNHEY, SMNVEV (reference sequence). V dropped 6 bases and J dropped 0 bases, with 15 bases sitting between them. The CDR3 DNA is TGTGCCAGCAGAGACCAGGGATTACCCTCCTACGAGCAGTACTTC. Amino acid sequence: CASRDQGLPSYEQYF.

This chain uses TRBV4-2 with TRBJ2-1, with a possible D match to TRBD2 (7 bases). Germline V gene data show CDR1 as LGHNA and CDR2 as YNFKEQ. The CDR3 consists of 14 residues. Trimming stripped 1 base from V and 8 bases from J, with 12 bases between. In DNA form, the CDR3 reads TGTGCCAGCAGCCAAGCGGGGGGCCCCGATGAGCAGTTCTTC. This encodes CASSQAGGPDEQFF.

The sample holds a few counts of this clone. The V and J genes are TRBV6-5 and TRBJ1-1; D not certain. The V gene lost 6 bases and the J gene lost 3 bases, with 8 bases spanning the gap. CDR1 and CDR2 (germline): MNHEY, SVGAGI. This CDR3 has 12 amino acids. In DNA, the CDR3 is TGTGCCAGCAGCTCCACGGACACTGAAGCTTTCTTT. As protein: CASSSTDTEAFF.

This chain's CDR3 is CAASARAYNSPLHF. The CDR3 bases are TGTGCCGCTTCGGCCAGAGCATATAATTCACCCCTCCACTTT. The chain uses TRBV30 and TRBJ1-6; D uncertain. Looked up from germline, CDR1 is GTSNPN and CDR2 is SVGIG (reference sequence). V dropped 8 bases and J dropped 4 bases, with 15 bases sitting between them. This CDR3 region has 14 residues.

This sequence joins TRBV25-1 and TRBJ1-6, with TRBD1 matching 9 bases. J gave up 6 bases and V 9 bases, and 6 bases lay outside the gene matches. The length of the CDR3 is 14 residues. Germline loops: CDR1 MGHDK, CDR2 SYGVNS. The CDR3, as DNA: TGTGCCAGTACCGGGACAGGGCGTAATTCACCCCTCCACTTT. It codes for CASTGTGRNSPLHF.

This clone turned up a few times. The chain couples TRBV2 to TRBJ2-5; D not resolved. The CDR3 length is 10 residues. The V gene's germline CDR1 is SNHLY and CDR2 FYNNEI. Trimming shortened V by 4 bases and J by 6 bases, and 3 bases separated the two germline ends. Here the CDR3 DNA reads TGTGCCAGCAGTGGCCAGACCCAGTACTTC. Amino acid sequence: CASSGQTQYF.

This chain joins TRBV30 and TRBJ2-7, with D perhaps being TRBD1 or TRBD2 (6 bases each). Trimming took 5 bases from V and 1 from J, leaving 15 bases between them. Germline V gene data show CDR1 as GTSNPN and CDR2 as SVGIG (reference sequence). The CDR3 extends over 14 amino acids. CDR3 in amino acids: CAWDGGLTSYEQYF. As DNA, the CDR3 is TGTGCCTGGGACGGGGGCTTAACTTCCTACGAGCAGTACTTC.